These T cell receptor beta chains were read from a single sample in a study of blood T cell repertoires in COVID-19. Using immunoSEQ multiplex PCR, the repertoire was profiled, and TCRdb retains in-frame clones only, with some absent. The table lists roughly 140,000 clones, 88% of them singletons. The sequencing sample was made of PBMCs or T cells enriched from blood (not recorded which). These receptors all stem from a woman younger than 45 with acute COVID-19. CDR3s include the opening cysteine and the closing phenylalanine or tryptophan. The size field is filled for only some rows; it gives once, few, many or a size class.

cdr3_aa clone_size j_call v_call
CAISEAPGQKNSPLHF - TRBJ1-6 TRBV10-3
CASSTSTSGSFYNEQFF - TRBJ2-1 TRBV18
CATSRLEGAQAYGYTF - TRBJ1-2 TRBV15
CASSLTTQETQYF - TRBJ2-5 TRBV7-9
CASSLTRQIEKLFF once TRBJ1-4 TRBV27
CASSPALNTEAFF - TRBJ1-1 TRBV18
CSGYSPNQPQHF - TRBJ1-5 TRBV29-1
CASSERIAGVYEQYF - TRBJ2-7 TRBV6-1
CASTPGGARTEAFF - TRBJ1-1 TRBV19
CASSDHREVTEAFF - TRBJ1-1 TRBV28
CASSPGTGSLGEQYF - TRBJ2-7 TRBV18
CASSPGLATDTQYF - TRBJ2-3 TRBV11-3
CASSLSGTSGTFDYEQYF - TRBJ2-7 TRBV27
CAISEGAAGLYEQYF - TRBJ2-7 TRBV10-3
CASSRGPAGAFNEQFF - TRBJ2-1 TRBV7-2
CASSITRANTEAFF - TRBJ1-1 TRBV7-2
CASSPRQGPYEQYF once TRBJ2-7 TRBV6-5
CASSPQGPDTQYF - TRBJ2-3 TRBV7-2
CASSPRTSGPGSYNEQFF - TRBJ2-1 TRBV11-2
CASSTHTGAGNTIYF few TRBJ1-3 TRBV3-1/TRBV3-2
CASREGASYNEQFF - TRBJ2-1 TRBV19
CAWSPPSGRNTGELFF once TRBJ2-2 TRBV30
CASGTLTGAYEQYF - TRBJ2-7 TRBV27
CASSPAGGTDTQYF once TRBJ2-3 TRBV5-1
CASSPLGTTNYGYTF - TRBJ1-2 TRBV7-2
CATSREHDYNSPLHF - TRBJ1-6 TRBV15
CASSNLQGPGYGYTF - TRBJ1-2 TRBV6-6
CASAQVRDRVNSPLHF - TRBJ1-6 TRBV16
CASRPYTLTFPSNQPQHF - TRBJ1-5 TRBV28
CASSLLTGGAFF - TRBJ1-1 TRBV28
CAISEDRGGNTIYF - TRBJ1-3 TRBV10-3
CASSLESPGINTEAFF - TRBJ1-1 TRBV5-1
CASSLDGGSRQFF - TRBJ2-1 TRBV28
CSVSVVNEQYF - TRBJ2-7 TRBV29-1
CAWSRWEGRQETQYF - TRBJ2-5 TRBV30
CASSAQGVSQETQYF - TRBJ2-5 TRBV2
CASRLQGVPNYNEQFF - TRBJ2-1 TRBV2
CASSQDTPGQFRNTIYF - TRBJ1-3 TRBV3-1/TRBV3-2
CASSLGLAAYNEQFF - TRBJ2-1 TRBV7-9
CASSRQGPEFGYTF - TRBJ1-2 TRBV7-9
CASKQRQETQYF - TRBJ2-5 TRBV27
CASSQDRRGGAGYTF - TRBJ1-2 TRBV3-1/TRBV3-2